This TCR beta chain was sequenced for a study of blood T cell repertoires in COVID-19. Across the study: Spain, Italy and the United States supplied samples that represented acute and convalescent COVID-19. PBMCs, B-cell-depleted T cells, or T cells were the source of the cDNA or gDNA that made up the material.

Assay used: immunoSEQ multiplex PCR; TCRdb lists only in-frame clones, some missing. The sample has 300,000 to 450,000 clones, more than 70% seen once. In Cohort 3, a recovered donor had either two negative PCRs, clearance, or symptom resolution. Trimming took 7 bases from V and 6 from J; bases not matched to a gene: 11. This CDR3 has 16 residues. Germline CDR1 SNHLY, CDR2 FYNNEI. The sequencing sample was made of PBMCs or T cells enriched from blood (not recorded which). The origin of this receptor is a woman aged 18 to 35 who had recovered from COVID-19. The genes are TRBV2 and TRBJ1-6; 8 bases map to TRBD1. CDR3 nucleotides: TGTGCCAGCACCCCCCTCGGACAGGGAAGTAATTCACCCCTCCACTTT. This gives the protein CASTPLGQGSNSPLHF.